Below are 16 T cell receptor beta chains sequenced from a single sample in a study of blood T cell repertoires in COVID-19. TCRdb's table, derived via immunoSEQ multiplex PCR, lists solely in-frame clones and lacks some. The sample holds approximately 150,000 clones; roughly nine tenths are singletons and the top ten take roughly 4.1%. Sequenced material: peripheral blood. The origin of the receptors is a woman aged 70-85 years with acute or convalescent COVID-19.

This clone came up a few times. The chain uses TRBV5-8 and TRBJ1-5; 7 bases map to TRBD1. Per the germline V gene, CDR1 is SGHTS and CDR2 is YDEGEE. The CDR3 has 15 residues. Trimming at V came to 5 bases and at J to 2 bases, leaving 7 bases not matched to a gene. The CDR3 protein is CASSRDSVGNQPQHF. The CDR3 bases are TGTGCCAGCAGTCGGGACAGTGTTGGCAATCAGCCCCAGCATTTT.

The chain links TRBV27 to TRBJ2-2; tentatively, D is TRBD2 (5 bases). Trimming removed 4 bases at V and 3 bases at J, with 6 bases between. CDR1 is MNHEY and CDR2 is SMNVEV in the germline V gene (reference sequence). The CDR3 runs to 13 residues. The CDR3 DNA reads as TGTGCCAGCAGTTCGGGATACACCGGGGAGCTGTTTTTT. Translation: CASSSGYTGELFF.

The V call is TRBV7-2, the J call TRBJ2-3, with no clear D. Germline values: CDR1 SGHTA, CDR2 FQGNSA. The germline V and J ends were trimmed by 1 base and 1 base, with 12 bases remaining between them. CDR3 length: 16 amino acids. DNA for the CDR3: TGTGCCAGCAGCTTAGGGGCAGGTTCGGGCACAGATACGCAGTATTTT. This gives the protein CASSLGAGSGTDTQYF.

The chain has TRBV4-3 and TRBJ2-1; TRBD2 is a possible D gene (6 bases). The CDR3 sequence is 13 residues long. Trimming removed 0 bases at V and 13 bases at J, with 13 bases between. CDR1 and CDR2 from the germline V gene are LGHNA and YSLEER. CDR3 region: CASSQDHGSPQFF. The CDR3, as DNA: TGCGCCAGCAGCCAAGATCACGGGAGCCCCCAGTTCTTC.

This clone was detected once. The V gene is TRBV7-9, the J gene TRBJ2-1; tentatively, D is TRBD2 (5 bases). In germline, CDR1 is SEHNR, CDR2 FQNEAQ (reference sequence). V was cut by 4 bases and J by 8 bases, with 24 bases left in between. The CDR3 runs 17 residues. The CDR3 sequence: CASSSDLAFPRLDEQFF. The CDR3 bases are TGTGCCAGCAGCTCAGACCTAGCTTTTCCTCGATTGGATGAGCAGTTCTTC.

The CDR3 loop reads CASSHSDNNEQFF. The CDR3 DNA follows: TGTGCCAGCAGCCATAGCGACAACAATGAGCAGTTCTTC. This chain connects TRBV3-1 (or the pseudogene TRBV3-2) to TRBJ2-1, with a tentative D call TRBD2 (5 bases). The ends were cut back, 3 bases at V and 5 bases at J, with 8 bases in the middle. The CDR3 extends over 13 amino acids. Germline CDR1 reads LGHDT; CDR2 reads YNNKEL (reference sequence).

V usage is TRBV19 and J usage is TRBJ1-4, with 9 nucleotides matching TRBD1. J gave up 5 bases and V 4 bases, and 5 bases lay outside the gene matches. The CDR3 has 15 residues. Germline lookup yields CDR1 LNHDA and CDR2 SQIVND (reference sequence). CDR3 sequence reads: CASSTRQGENEKLFF. In DNA, the CDR3 is TGTGCCAGTAGTACCAGACAGGGGGAAAATGAAAAACTGTTTTTT.

The genes are TRBV20-1 and TRBJ1-2; D gene unclear. Trimming shortened V by 3 bases and J by 3 bases, and 5 bases separated the two germline ends. This CDR3 is 11 amino acids long. CDR1 is DFQATT, CDR2 SNEGSKA, per germline (reference sequence). The CDR3 DNA is TGCAGTGCTAGTCTCGACTATGGCTACACCTTC. The encoded protein is CSASLDYGYTF.

V is TRBV24-1 and J is TRBJ2-1, with D possibly TRBD1 on 6 matching bases. This CDR3 is 18 amino acids long. Trimming took 4 bases from V and 4 from J, leaving 22 bases between them. Germline CDR1 and CDR2: KGHDR and SFDVKD. CDR3 residues: CATSDRNTGKSLYNEQFF. The DNA of the CDR3 is TGTGCCACCAGTGACCGAAATACAGGGAAGTCCCTTTACAATGAGCAGTTCTTC.

This chain connects TRBV6-2 or TRBV6-3 to TRBJ2-2, with unresolved D. Between the trimmed V and J ends, which lost 0 bases and 0 bases, there was a span of 14 bases. The CDR3 covers 18 residues. Germline V gene lookup returns CDR1 MNHEY and CDR2 SVGEGT. Written as DNA, the CDR3 is TGTGCCAGCAGTTACTCGAGAGGCCCGCGAACGAACACCGGGGAGCTGTTTTTT. This sequence encodes CASSYSRGPRTNTGELFF.

The gene calls are TRBV19 and TRBJ1-3, with 12 nucleotides matching TRBD1. J lost 7 bases, V lost 5 bases, and 9 bases had no gene match. The CDR3 runs to 16 residues. Germline CDR1 and CDR2: LNHDA and SQIVND (reference sequence). For the CDR3, the DNA is TGTGCCAGTAGTCGAACCGGGACAGGGGGCTGGAACACCATATATTTT. Protein: CASSRTGTGGWNTIYF. The full variable domain, its missing parts supplied by reference TRBV19 and TRBJ1-3, is DGGITQSPKYLFRKEGQNVTLSCEQNLNHDAMYWYRQDPGQGLRLIYYSQIVNDFQKGDIAEGYSVSREKKESFPLTVTSAQKNPTAFYLCASSRTGTGGWNTIYFGEGSWLTVV.

In this sample, this clone turned up once. The chain has TRBV2 and TRBJ2-1; D remains unclear. The V end was cut by 8 bases, the J end by 6 bases, with 8 bases between. Germline lookup yields CDR1 SNHLY and CDR2 FYNNEI. The CDR3 has 11 amino acids. The DNA of the CDR3 is TGTGCCAGCCTGCTAGGCAATGAGCAGTTCTTC. As protein: CASLLGNEQFF. The variable domain in full, completed from reference TRBV2 and TRBJ2-1, reads EPEVTQTPSHQVTQMGQEVILRCVPISNHLYFYWYRQILGQKVEFLVSFYNNEISEKSEIFDDQFSVERPDGSNFTLKIRSTKLEDSAMYFCASLLGNEQFFGPGTRLTVL.

Notes on this clone: This CDR3 is also generated by other DNA sequences in the sample. This rearrangement joins TRBV5-1 to TRBJ2-3, with 11 bases aligning to TRBD2. V shed 1 base, J shed 6 bases, and the junction held 7 bases outside the gene matches. The germline gives CDR1 SGHRS, CDR2 YFSETQ. CDR3 length: 16 residues. CDR3 protein: CASSLTSGGLGDTQYF. CDR3 nucleotide sequence: TGCGCCAGCAGCTTGACTAGCGGGGGACTCGGGGATACGCAGTATTTT.

CDR3 in DNA: TGCAGCGTTGGCGACAGGGGGTGGGTAGCTTTCTTT. Translated: CSVGDRGWVAFF. The chain links TRBV29-1 to TRBJ1-1; the match to TRBD1 covers 9 bases. Trimming cost V 4 bases and J 10 bases; bases outside gene matches: 7. CDR3 length: 12 residues. Germline-derived CDR1 and CDR2 are SQVTM and ANQGSEA.

CDR3: CASSSGWGLGGYTF. Written as DNA, the CDR3 is TGTGCCAGCAGCTCTGGTTGGGGGCTTGGAGGCTACACCTTC. This rearrangement joins TRBV7-2 to TRBJ1-2; D is perhaps TRBD1 (6 bases). Germline V gene lookup returns CDR1 SGHTA and CDR2 FQGNSA. This CDR3 contains 14 residues. V was clipped by 4 bases and J by 8 bases, with 17 bases between them.

This clone has a single count. The V and J genes are TRBV5-6 and TRBJ1-6; TRBD1 might be the D (5 bases). V dropped 0 bases and J dropped 9 bases, with 13 bases sitting between them. The CDR3 loop spans 15 amino acids. Germline lookup yields CDR1 SGHDT and CDR2 YYEEEE. CDR3 sequence: CASSLVWGGISPLHF. CDR3 DNA sequence: TGTGCCAGCAGCTTGGTATGGGGGGGGATTTCACCCCTCCACTTT.